This T cell receptor beta chain emerged from a study of sequential checkpoint blockade in melanoma. Study details: Maintenance nivolumab came after either treatment sequence.

The CDR3 length is 14 residues. Trimming took off 7 bases at V and 1 base at J, with 13 bases between the two ends. The germline CDR1 and CDR2 sequences are SGHNT and YENEEA. Study results and limitations: Pretreatment TIL clonality tracked with response in the nivolumab-first arm.

The treatment was: randomized to nivolumab then ipilimumab (arm A) or the reverse (arm B). Some clones are missing from TCRdb's copy, which holds only in-frame ones; the method was immunoSEQ multiplex PCR. Among about 6,400 clones listed, about 19% were seen once. In this sample, this clone is medium-sized (0.01 to 0.1%). Its antigen is not known. The TCR sequence derives from a human donor with melanoma. The sequences come from tumor tissue (inferred from file names), collected from a patient given nivolumab and ipilimumab in sequence. The V call is TRBV11-3, the J call TRBJ1-1; D remains ambiguous. The CDR3 protein is CASTPELQNTEAFF. The CDR3 DNA reads as TGTGCCAGCACCCCCGAGCTACAGAACACTGAAGCTTTCTTT.